A single sample is the source of the 23 T cell receptor beta chains below, sequenced in a study of blood T cell repertoires in COVID-19. The table came from immunoSEQ multiplex PCR; TCRdb's copy has only in-frame clones and leaves some out. Seen here are 70,000 to 95,000 clones, 70% to 90% observed once, and the top ten hold roughly 2.5%. Source material: peripheral blood. The receptor set was obtained from a man in his forties or fifties with COVID-19, enrolled during active disease.

The chain couples TRBV20-1 to TRBJ1-2; D unclear. Germline CDR1 DFQATT, CDR2 SNEGSKA (reference sequence). V was cut by 7 bases and J by 5 bases, with 5 bases left in between. This CDR3 spans 9 amino acids. In nucleotides, the CDR3 is TGCAGTGGCGGATATGGCTACACCTTC. Its translation: CSGGYGYTF.

The chain has TRBV15 and TRBJ2-4; 8 nucleotides match TRBD1. The CDR3 is 18 residues long. V dropped 3 bases and J dropped 8; count of bases not matched to a gene: 18. In germline, CDR1 is LNHNV, CDR2 YYDKDF (reference sequence). The CDR3 coding sequence is TGTGCCACCAGCAGTCTGAGGCCGGGACAGGCCTACAAGGACATTCAGTACTTC. Residues: CATSSLRPGQAYKDIQYF. Full variable domain (remainder filled in from reference TRBV15 and TRBJ2-4): DAMVIQNPRYQVTQFGKPVTLSCSQTLNHNVMYWYQQKSSQAPKLLFHYYDKDFNNEADTPDNFQSRRPNTSFCFLDIRSPGLGDTAMYLCATSSLRPGQAYKDIQYFGAGTRLSVL.

The chain employs TRBV4-3 and TRBJ1-5; a weak D match, TRBD1 (5 bases). The V end was cut by 0 bases, the J end by 6 bases, with 18 bases between. CDR3 size: 17 residues. Germline values: CDR1 LGHNA, CDR2 YSLEER. This CDR3 is CASSQDWSAGFVQPQHF. The CDR3 DNA sequence: TGCGCCAGCAGCCAAGATTGGAGCGCAGGGTTCGTTCAGCCCCAGCATTTT.

The rearrangement links TRBV2 to TRBJ2-2; D unresolved. Per germline, CDR1 SNHLY and CDR2 FYNNEI. The V and J ends lost 6 bases and 2 bases respectively, with 10 bases between them. This CDR3 comprises 14 residues. The CDR3 loop is CASSLTPNTGELFF. The CDR3 DNA reads as TGTGCCAGCAGCTTGACTCCAAACACCGGGGAGCTGTTTTTT.

This clone was seen once. The chain is built from TRBV6-5 and TRBJ2-7; TRBD1 matches at 12 bases. Looked up from germline, CDR1 is MNHEY and CDR2 is SVGAGI. V trimming: 5 bases; J trimming: 5 bases; junction bases outside the gene matches: 7. The CDR3 spans 15 residues. The CDR3 DNA reads as TGTGCCAGCAGTACCTCCGGGACAGGGGGCGACGAGCAGTACTTC. The encoded protein is CASSTSGTGGDEQYF.

This sequence joins TRBV7-8 and TRBJ2-1, with D perhaps TRBD1 (8 bases). Between the trimmed V and J ends, which lost 8 bases and 7 bases, there was a span of 21 bases. The CDR3 sequence is 15 residues long. Germline CDR1 is SGHVS and CDR2 is FQNEAQ. This chain's CDR3 is CASASGAGGRNEQFF. Here the CDR3 DNA reads TGTGCCAGCGCCAGCGGGGCAGGGGGCCGTAATGAGCAGTTCTTC.

The chain couples TRBV19 to TRBJ2-1; 12 bases fit TRBD2. J was trimmed by 5 bases and V by 3 bases; bases with no gene match: 11. This CDR3 has 18 residues. Germline values: CDR1 LNHDA, CDR2 SQIVND (reference sequence). This CDR3 is CASSITLAGGPLDNEQFF. CDR3 in DNA: TGTGCCAGTAGTATTACCCTAGCGGGGGGGCCTCTCGACAATGAGCAGTTCTTC.

The chain has TRBV9 and TRBJ2-7; tentative D call: TRBD2 (6 bases). V lost 3 bases to trimming and J lost 8 bases, with 15 bases between them. Germline V gene lookup returns CDR1 SGDLS and CDR2 YYNGEE. The CDR3 loop spans 13 amino acids. CDR3: CASSDGSGEKQYF. CDR3 coding DNA: TGTGCCAGCAGCGATGGATCGGGGGAAAAGCAGTACTTC.

The CDR3 DNA is TGTGCCAGCAGCCAGAAGGTGGGGGGGACAAACACCTACGAGCAGTACTTC. Translated: CASSQKVGGTNTYEQYF. The rearrangement uses TRBV3-1 (or the pseudogene TRBV3-2) and TRBJ2-7; D might be TRBD2 (7 bases). Deletions cut 3 bases from V and 2 bases from J, with 20 bases between. CDR3 length equals 17 residues. Germline loops: CDR1 LGHDT, CDR2 YNNKEL (reference sequence).

The genes are TRBV9 and TRBJ1-4; D uncertain. The CDR3 extends over 16 amino acids. The ends were cut back, 3 bases at V and 0 bases at J, with 12 bases in the middle. The germline CDR1 and CDR2 sequences are SGDLS and YYNGEE. CDR3 region: CASSAAVGATNEKLFF. The CDR3 bases are TGTGCCAGCAGCGCGGCCGTTGGAGCAACTAATGAAAAACTGTTTTTT.

V is TRBV18 and J is TRBJ1-4; no clear D. Per germline, CDR1 KGHSH and CDR2 LQKENI. The CDR3 runs 14 residues. The V end lost 0 bases, the J end lost 8 bases, and 10 bases lay between the germline ends. The CDR3 DNA reads TGTGCCAGCTCACCACCTCCAAGAGGAGAAAAACTGTTTTTT. It specifies CASSPPPRGEKLFF.

V gene TRBV4-2 combines with J gene TRBJ2-2, with TRBD1 as a possible D gene (5 bases). CDR3 length equals 17 residues. V was clipped by 0 bases and J by 2 bases, with 13 bases between them. Germline V gene lookup returns CDR1 LGHNA and CDR2 YNFKEQ. This CDR3 is CASSQEVRDSNTGELFF. CDR3 coding DNA: TGTGCCAGCAGCCAAGAAGTGCGCGACAGCAACACCGGGGAGCTGTTTTTT.

The V and J genes are TRBV3-1 (or the pseudogene TRBV3-2) and TRBJ2-5; 8 bases are shared with TRBD2. From germline, CDR1 is LGHDT and CDR2 YNNKEL (reference sequence). CDR3 length: 14 residues. V was clipped by 6 bases and J by 5 bases; unmatched bases: 8. The CDR3 is CASRLLAVGETQYF. CDR3 bases: TGTGCCAGCAGACTACTAGCGGTGGGGGAGACCCAGTACTTC.

V and J are TRBV28 and TRBJ1-4, with TRBD1 as a possible D gene (5 bases). V was cut by 7 bases and J by 5 bases, with 17 bases left in between. This CDR3 region has 15 residues. Per the germline V gene, CDR1 is MDHEN and CDR2 is SYDVKM. The CDR3 is CASISGQGLNEKLFF. As DNA, the CDR3 is TGTGCCAGCATCTCAGGGCAGGGACTAAATGAAAAACTGTTTTTT.

The gene calls are TRBV7-2 and TRBJ1-2, with D possibly matching TRBD1 (5 bases). From germline, CDR1 is SGHTA and CDR2 FQGNSA. V dropped 5 bases and J dropped 5 bases, with 12 bases sitting between them. This CDR3 comprises 13 residues. The CDR3 bases are TGTGCCAGCAGCAAGACAGCTTATTATGGCTACACCTTC. It translates to CASSKTAYYGYTF.

This chain joins TRBV5-1 and TRBJ1-1; TRBD1 aligns across 7 bases. The V and J ends lost 4 bases and 4 bases, in that order; junction bases with no gene match: 10. This CDR3 is 15 amino acids long. The germline gives CDR1 SGHRS, CDR2 YFSETQ. The chain's CDR3 is CASSRKGTVPTEAFF. DNA for the CDR3: TGCGCCAGCAGCCGGAAGGGGACAGTACCCACTGAAGCTTTCTTT.

The chain combines TRBV4-1 with TRBJ1-2; 9 bases fit TRBD1. This CDR3 region has 17 residues. V dropped 2 bases and J dropped 7; count of bases not matched to a gene: 14. The V gene's germline CDR1 is MGHRA and CDR2 YSYEKL. CDR3: CASSQTDRGINAGGYTF. CDR3 DNA: TGCGCCAGCAGCCAAACGGACAGGGGAATCAACGCGGGTGGCTACACCTTC.

The V call is TRBV6-6, the J call TRBJ1-3; 8 bases agree with TRBD1. The CDR3 sequence is 16 residues long. Germline trimming cut 5 bases from V and 4 bases from J; bases unmatched to any gene: 10. Germline V gives CDR1 MNHNY, CDR2 SVGAGI (reference sequence). CDR3 nucleotide sequence: TGTGCCAGCAGTCCGCGCGGACAGGGCTCGGGAAACACCATATATTTT. The encoded protein is CASSPRGQGSGNTIYF.

The CDR3 sequence is CASSNRFLNTEAFF. DNA for the CDR3: TGTGCCAGCAGCAACAGGTTCCTGAACACTGAAGCTTTCTTT. The chain links TRBV27 to TRBJ1-1; TRBD1 might be the D (5 bases). Between the trimmed V and J ends, which lost 6 bases and 0 bases, there was a span of 11 bases. The CDR3 has 14 residues. CDR1 is MNHEY, CDR2 SMNVEV, per germline (reference sequence).

The chain employs TRBV7-6 and TRBJ2-2; tentative D call: TRBD1 (6 bases). The CDR3 is 15 amino acids. V gave up 4 bases and J gave up 5 bases, with 14 bases separating them. The germline gives CDR1 SGHVS, CDR2 FNYEAQ. Written as DNA, the CDR3 is TGTGCCAGCAGCTCCAAACAGGGTGTTACCGGGGAGCTGTTTTTT. Its translation: CASSSKQGVTGELFF.

The genes are TRBV19 and TRBJ1-1; TRBD1 agrees at 10 bases. CDR3 length equals 15 residues. The J segment lost 5 bases and the V segment lost 6 bases, leaving 9 bases of the junction unmatched. Germline V gives CDR1 LNHDA, CDR2 SQIVND (reference sequence). The CDR3 here is CASRPRGDRGTEAFF. CDR3 bases: TGTGCCAGTAGGCCCAGGGGGGACAGGGGAACTGAAGCTTTCTTT.

The chain couples TRBV7-3 to TRBJ2-5; tentative D call: TRBD2 (6 bases). Trimming removed 2 bases at V and 5 bases at J, with 12 bases between. This CDR3 region has 14 residues. Per germline, CDR1 SGHTA and CDR2 FQGTGA. Here the CDR3 reads CASSLLRAGETQYF. DNA of the CDR3: TGTGCCAGCAGCTTACTCAGGGCGGGGGAGACCCAGTACTTC.

The rearrangement joins TRBV28 to TRBJ1-4; D gene unclear. Trimming took off 6 bases at V and 5 bases at J, with 4 bases between the two ends. Germline V gene lookup returns CDR1 MDHEN and CDR2 SYDVKM. The CDR3 consists of 11 residues. CDR3 sequence: CASSLNEKLFF. CDR3 sequence (DNA): TGTGCCAGCAGCCTAAATGAAAAACTGTTTTTT.